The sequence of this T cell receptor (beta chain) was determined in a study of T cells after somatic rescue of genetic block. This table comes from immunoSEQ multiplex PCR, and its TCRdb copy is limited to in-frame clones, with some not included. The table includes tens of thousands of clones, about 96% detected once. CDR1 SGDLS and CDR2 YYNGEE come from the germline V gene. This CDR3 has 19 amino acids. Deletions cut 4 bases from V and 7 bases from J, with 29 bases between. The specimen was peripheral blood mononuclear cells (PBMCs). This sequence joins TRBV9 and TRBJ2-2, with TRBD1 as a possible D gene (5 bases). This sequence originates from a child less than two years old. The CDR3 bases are TGTGCCAGCAGCCCAGAAGATGGGGCCAGGGCCTTCAGTAGCGGGGAGCTGTTTTTT. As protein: CASSPEDGARAFSSGELFF.